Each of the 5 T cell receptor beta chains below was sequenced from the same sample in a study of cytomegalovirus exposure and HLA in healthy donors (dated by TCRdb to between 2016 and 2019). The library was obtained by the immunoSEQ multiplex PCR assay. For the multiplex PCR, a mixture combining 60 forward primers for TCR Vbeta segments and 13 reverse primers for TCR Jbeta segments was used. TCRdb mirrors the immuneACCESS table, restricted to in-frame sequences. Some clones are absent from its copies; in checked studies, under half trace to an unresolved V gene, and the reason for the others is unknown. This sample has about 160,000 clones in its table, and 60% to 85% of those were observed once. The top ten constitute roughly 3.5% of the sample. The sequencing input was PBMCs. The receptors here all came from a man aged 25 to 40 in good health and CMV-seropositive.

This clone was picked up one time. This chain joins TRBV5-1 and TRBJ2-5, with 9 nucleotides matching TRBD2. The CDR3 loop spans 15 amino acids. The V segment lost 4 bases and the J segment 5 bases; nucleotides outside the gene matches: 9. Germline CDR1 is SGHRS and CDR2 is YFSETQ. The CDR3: CASSPASRGGETQYF. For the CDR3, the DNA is TGCGCCAGCAGCCCCGCCTCGCGGGGGGGGGAGACCCAGTACTTC. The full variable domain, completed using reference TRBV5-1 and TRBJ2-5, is KAGVTQTPRYLIKTRGQQVTLSCSPISGHRSVSWYQQTPGQGLQFLFEYFSETQRNKGNFPGRFSGRQFSNSRSEMNVSTLELGDSALYLCASSPASRGGETQYFGPGTRLLVL.

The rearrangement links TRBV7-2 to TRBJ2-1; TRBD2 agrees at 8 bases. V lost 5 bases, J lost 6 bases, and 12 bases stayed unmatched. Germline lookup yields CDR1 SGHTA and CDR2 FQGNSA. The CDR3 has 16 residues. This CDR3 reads CASSAWAGTSPNEQFF. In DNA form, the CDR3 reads TGTGCCAGCAGCGCCTGGGCCGGGACTAGTCCCAATGAGCAGTTCTTC.

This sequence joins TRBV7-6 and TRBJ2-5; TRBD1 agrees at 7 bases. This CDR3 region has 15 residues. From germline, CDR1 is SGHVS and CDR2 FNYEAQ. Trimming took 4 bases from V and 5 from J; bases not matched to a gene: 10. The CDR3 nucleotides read TGTGCCAGCAGCTCAAGGCCTGGACAGGTGGAGACCCAGTACTTC. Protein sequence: CASSSRPGQVETQYF.

The CDR3 DNA reads TGTGCCAGCAGCTCCCGGGACAACTCCTACGAGCAGTACTTC. As protein: CASSSRDNSYEQYF. This sequence joins TRBV7-9 and TRBJ2-7; weak D call: TRBD1 (6 bases). This CDR3 has 14 residues. Per germline, CDR1 SEHNR and CDR2 FQNEAQ (reference sequence). Trimming shortened V by 4 bases and J by 0 bases, and 10 bases separated the two germline ends. Full variable domain (remainder filled in from reference TRBV7-9 and TRBJ2-7): DTGVSQNPRHKITKRGQNVTFRCDPISEHNRLYWYRQTLGQGPEFLTYFQNEAQLEKSRLLSDRFSAERPKGSFSTLEIQRTEQGDSAMYLCASSSRDNSYEQYFGPGTRLTVT.

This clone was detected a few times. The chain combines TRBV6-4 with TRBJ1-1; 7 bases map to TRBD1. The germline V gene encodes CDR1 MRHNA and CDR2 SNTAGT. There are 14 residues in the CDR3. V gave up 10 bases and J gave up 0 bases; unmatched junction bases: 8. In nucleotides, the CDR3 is TGTGCCAACAGGATACAGGGGATGAACACTGAAGCTTTCTTT. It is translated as CANRIQGMNTEAFF.